The rows below give T cell receptor beta chains drawn from one sample of a study of cytomegalovirus exposure and HLA in healthy donors. Assay used: immunoSEQ multiplex PCR; TCRdb lists only in-frame clones, some missing. This table has 200,000 to 250,000 clones, 85% to 90% appearing once. The sequencing input was PBMCs. The receptor set was obtained from a human donor in good health. The conserved cysteine and the conserved F or W are not part of the CDR3 here.

TRBV7-9	TRBJ1-5	11	ASSLSGGQPQH
TRBV5-1	TRBJ2-7	13	ASSFTGGSSYEQY
TRBV29-1	TRBJ2-5	11	SVEGLEEETQY
TRBV7-8	TRBJ2-5	12	ASSAGRQGETQY
TRBV19	TRBJ2-4	12	ASKPEKRVRLQY
TRBV5-1	TRBJ2-5	15	ASSLEPSGIRQETQY
TRBV2	TRBJ2-1	9	ATKTRFEQF
TRBV7-9	TRBJ1-1	10	SSSLSRSGAF
TRBV18	TRBJ2-7	12	ASSAGTSLLEQY
TRBV11-1	TRBJ2-7	13	ASSLVQGASYEQY
TRBV6-5	TRBJ1-2	11	ASRAGVYYGYT
TRBV27	TRBJ1-5	12	ASSLGDSNQPQH
TRBV9	TRBJ2-3	14	ASSVGLAGRTDTQY
TRBV7-3	TRBJ2-1	12	ASSFRPGYNEQF
TRBV5-8	TRBJ1-1	12	ASSLDAMNTEAF
TRBV28	TRBJ2-7	12	ASRRGGSSYEQY
TRBV2	TRBJ2-1	14	ASSDYRGISYNEQF
TRBV19	TRBJ2-7	12	ATTRTSGSPEQY
TRBV6-1	TRBJ2-7	14	ASSEPGTSGMYEQY
TRBV19	TRBJ1-1	12	ASTGDRGNTEAF
TRBV25-1	TRBJ2-5	14	ASSEGRLAGKETQY
TRBV28	TRBJ1-5	16	ASSFIEAEQISNQPQH
TRBV12-5	TRBJ2-2	16	ASGLYTWVGVSGGELF
TRBV29-1	TRBJ2-3	13	SVMRTERNPDTQY
TRBV6-6	TRBJ2-7	12	ASNPLLAGGVQY
TRBV19	TRBJ1-2	13	ASSIMAGGNYGYT